This T cell receptor beta chain was captured in a study of cytomegalovirus exposure and HLA in healthy donors. The study's findings and limits: Prior analysis indicated that the majority of TCR beta V segments exhibited productivity approximately 90% or approximately 30% of the time.

Worth noting for this clone: Antigen unknown.

Vbeta (60) and Jbeta (13) primers were used in the PCR. Data came from immunoSEQ multiplex PCR; TCRdb stores just in-frame clones and leaves some out. The data hold some 97,000 clones, with 84% observed a single time. Source material: PBMCs. The sequence was collected from a woman younger than 35 in good health and CMV-seronegative.

The CDR3 spells CASSELGYEGGDTQYF. The CDR3 nucleotides are TGTGCCAGCAGTGAATTAGGCTATGAAGGAGGGGATACGCAGTATTTT. V and J are TRBV25-1 and TRBJ2-3; D possibly corresponds to TRBD2 (6 bases). The CDR3 covers 16 residues. CDR1 is MGHDK, CDR2 SYGVNS, per germline. Trimming stripped 1 base from V and 6 bases from J, with 17 bases between.